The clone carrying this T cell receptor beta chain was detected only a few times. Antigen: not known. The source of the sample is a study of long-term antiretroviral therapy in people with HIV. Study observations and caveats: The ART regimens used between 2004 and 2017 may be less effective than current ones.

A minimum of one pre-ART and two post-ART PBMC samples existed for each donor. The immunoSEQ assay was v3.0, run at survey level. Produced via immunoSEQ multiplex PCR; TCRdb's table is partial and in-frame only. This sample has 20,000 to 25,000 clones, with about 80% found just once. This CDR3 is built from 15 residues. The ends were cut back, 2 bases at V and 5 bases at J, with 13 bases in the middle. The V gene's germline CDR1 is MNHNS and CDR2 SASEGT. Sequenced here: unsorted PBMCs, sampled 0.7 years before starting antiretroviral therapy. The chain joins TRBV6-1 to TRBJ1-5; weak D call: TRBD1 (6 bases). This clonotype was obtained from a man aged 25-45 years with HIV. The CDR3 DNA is TGTGCCAGCAGTGAAATGGGGGGCCTCGATCAGCCCCAGCATTTT. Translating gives CASSEMGGLDQPQHF.